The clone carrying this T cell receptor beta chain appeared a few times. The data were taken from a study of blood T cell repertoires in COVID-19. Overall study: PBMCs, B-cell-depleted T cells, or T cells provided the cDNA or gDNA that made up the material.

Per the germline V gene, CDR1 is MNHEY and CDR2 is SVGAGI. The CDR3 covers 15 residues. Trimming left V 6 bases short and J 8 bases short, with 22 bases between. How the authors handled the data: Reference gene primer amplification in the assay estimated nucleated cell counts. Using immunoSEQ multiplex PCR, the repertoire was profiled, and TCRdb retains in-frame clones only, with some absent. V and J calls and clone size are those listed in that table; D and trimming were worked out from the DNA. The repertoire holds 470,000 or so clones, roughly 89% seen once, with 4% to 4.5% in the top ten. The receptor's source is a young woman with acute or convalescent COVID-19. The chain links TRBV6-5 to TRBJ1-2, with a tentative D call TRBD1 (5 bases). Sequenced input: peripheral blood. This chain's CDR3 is CASSNPPHHRGGYTF. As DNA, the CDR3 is TGTGCCAGCAGCAATCCTCCACACCACCGGGGGGGCTACACCTTC.